This T cell receptor beta chain emerged from a study of blood T cell repertoires in COVID-19. Authors' data handling: By means of reference gene primer amplification, nucleated cell counts were estimated. Here immunoSEQ multiplex PCR was the method, and the copy in TCRdb shows in-frame clones only, minus some. D and trimming come from the DNA, and the V and J calls and clone size come from that table. The data show some 400,000 clones, around 89% seen once. Looked up from germline, CDR1 is SGHRS and CDR2 is YFSETQ. The CDR3 loop spans 15 amino acids. V was clipped by 0 bases and J by 0 bases; unmatched bases: 3.

This chain joins TRBV5-1 and TRBJ2-7; 7 bases fit TRBD1. The origin of this receptor is a man aged 18 to 35 with active or convalescent COVID-19. Sequences were obtained from peripheral blood. The CDR3 reads CASSLESGGSYEQYF. In DNA, the CDR3 is TGCGCCAGCAGCTTGGAATCAGGGGGCTCCTACGAGCAGTACTTC.